This T cell receptor beta chain is from a study of beta chain features in type 1 diabetes. The study, taken as a whole, reports: The study found fewer insertions and more deletions at VDJ junctions in type 1 diabetes patients.

With respect to this clone: Its antigen is undetermined.

Unmatched junction bases numbered 7, after V lost 0 bases and J lost 0 bases. CDR1 is MGHRA, CDR2 YSYEKL, per germline. There are 18 residues in the CDR3. CD4+ naive, central memory, regulatory and stem cell-like memory subsets were isolated by sorting on CD45RO/CCR7/CD25/CD127/CD95/CD27. The sequenced template was cDNA made from the entire isolated RNA. Only in-frame clones appear in the TCRdb table, and some are missing; sequencing was by immunoSEQ multiplex PCR. The data contain hundreds of thousands of clones, around 16% of them singletons. The material sequenced was naive CD4+ T cells from blood. This TCR was sampled from a man between 18 and 29 years old in good health. J is TRBJ1-5 and V is TRBV4-1; 8 nucleotides align to TRBD1. The DNA of the CDR3 is TGCGCCAGCAGCCAAGAAGGGACAGGAGGATATAGCAATCAGCCCCAGCATTTT. Protein product: CASSQEGTGGYSNQPQHF.